These 30 T cell receptor beta chains were sequenced from one sample in a study of shared clonotypes between healthy human individuals. Some clones are missing from TCRdb's copy, which holds only in-frame ones; the method was immunoSEQ multiplex PCR. The sample consists of some 2,000,000 clones, 90% to 96% of them appearing once. Sequencing was done on a sample of naive CD4+ T cells sorted from blood. Subset: CD45RA+ positively selected. Receptor source: a man between 18 and 29 years old in good health.

The chain joins TRBV5-4 to TRBJ2-3; 9 bases agree with TRBD1. This CDR3 spans 18 amino acids. Trimming removed 4 bases from V and 2 bases from J; junction bases left unmatched: 14. Germline V gene data show CDR1 as SGHNT and CDR2 as YYREEE (reference sequence). CDR3 sequence reads: CASSLGGTGQGFTDTQYF. The CDR3 nucleotides are TGTGCCAGCAGCCTTGGGGGGACGGGACAGGGATTCACAGATACGCAGTATTTT.

As regards this clone: The identical CDR3 is also encoded by other nucleotide sequences in the sample. The V and J genes are TRBV5-1 and TRBJ2-3; a weak D match, TRBD2 (6 bases). With 0 bases removed from V and 3 bases from J, the gap between germline ends came to 11 bases. Germline V lookup: CDR1 SGHRS, CDR2 YFSETQ. There are 15 residues in the CDR3. The CDR3 protein is CASSLGGDPTDTQYF. Written as DNA, the CDR3 is TGCGCCAGCAGCTTGGGCGGGGATCCAACAGATACGCAGTATTTT. The whole variable domain, filled in from reference TRBV5-1 and TRBJ2-3, reads KAGVTQTPRYLIKTRGQQVTLSCSPISGHRSVSWYQQTPGQGLQFLFEYFSETQRNKGNFPGRFSGRQFSNSRSEMNVSTLELGDSALYLCASSLGGDPTDTQYFGPGTRLTVL.

This chain joins TRBV28 and TRBJ1-5; a weak D match, TRBD1 (6 bases). The V gene's germline CDR1 is MDHEN and CDR2 SYDVKM. This CDR3 region has 18 residues. V was cut by 4 bases and J by 2 bases, with 21 bases left in between. CDR3 region: CASSSKRLGGVGNQPQHF. The CDR3 DNA reads as TGTGCCAGCAGTTCCAAAAGACTAGGGGGGGTAGGCAATCAGCCCCAGCATTTT.

The chain's CDR3 is CASSLRRGTNNEQFF. Here the CDR3 DNA reads TGTGCCAGCAGTTTAAGGCGGGGGACTAACAATGAGCAGTTCTTC. The V call is TRBV28, the J call TRBJ2-1; 7 bases are a match to TRBD2. CDR1 is MDHEN, CDR2 SYDVKM, per germline. V lost 2 bases to trimming and J lost 5 bases; unmatched junction nucleotides: 6. The CDR3 consists of 15 residues.

The rearrangement joins TRBV10-3 to TRBJ2-2, with D possibly TRBD1 on 6 matching bases. CDR1 and CDR2 (germline): ENHRY, SYGVKD. There are 15 residues in the CDR3. V shed 6 bases and J shed 5 bases, with 16 bases lying between them. The CDR3 nucleotides read TGTGCCATCAGGTCTATTTCAGGGGATACCGGGGAGCTGTTTTTT. This translates into CAIRSISGDTGELFF.

The chain is built from TRBV4-3 and TRBJ1-6; D is undetermined. The V end was cut by 4 bases, the J end by 0 bases, with 10 bases between. This CDR3 contains 16 residues. Germline V CDR1 and CDR2: LGHNA, YSLEER. This chain's CDR3 is CASSPILSSYNSPLHF. CDR3 in DNA: TGCGCCAGCAGCCCAATTCTGAGCTCCTATAATTCACCCCTCCACTTT.

The CDR3 DNA sequence: TGCGCCAGCAGCCTGACAGGGGGAGGCGAAGAAAAACTGTTTTTT. It encodes CASSLTGGGEEKLFF. The rearrangement uses TRBV5-1 and TRBJ1-4, with 9 bases identical to TRBD1. Germline V CDR1 and CDR2: SGHRS, YFSETQ. The CDR3 extends over 15 amino acids. The junction had 9 bases not matched to a gene; V was cut back by 4 bases and J by 8 bases.

This chain connects TRBV5-8 to TRBJ2-7; maybe TRBD2 (5 bases). Germline V CDR1 and CDR2: SGHTS, YDEGEE. CDR3 length: 13 residues. Trimming pared 1 base from V and 2 bases from J, leaving 7 bases between. CDR3 in amino acids: CASSLIGAYEQYF. CDR3 sequence (DNA): TGTGCCAGCAGCTTGATCGGGGCCTACGAGCAGTACTTC.

Only a few counts were recorded for this clone. The same CDR3 can be traced to other DNA sequences in this sample. The rearrangement uses TRBV11-2 and TRBJ2-7; D not certain. Per the germline V gene, CDR1 is SGHAT and CDR2 is FQNNGV. V lost 5 bases and J lost 0, with 5 bases in between. The CDR3 has 12 amino acids. The CDR3 bases are TGTGCCAGCAGCCTTCACTCCTACGAGCAGTACTTC. Its translation is CASSLHSYEQYF.

In this sample, this clone turned up once. Other nucleotide sequences in the sample specify the same CDR3. This chain connects TRBV30 to TRBJ2-7, with D unresolved. Trimming took 0 bases from V and 4 from J, leaving 4 bases between them. Germline loops: CDR1 GTSNPN, CDR2 SVGIG (reference sequence). The CDR3 contains 11 residues. CDR3 amino acids: CAWSVGYEQYF. CDR3 sequence (DNA): TGTGCCTGGAGTGTCGGGTACGAGCAGTACTTC.

This CDR3 is CASRPGGLAGVREQFF. The CDR3 DNA follows: TGTGCCAGCAGACCGGGCGGACTAGCGGGAGTGAGGGAGCAGTTCTTC. The rearrangement joins TRBV11-2 to TRBJ2-1; 13 positions agree with TRBD2. The CDR3 is 16 amino acids. The V and J ends lost 6 bases and 10 bases, in that order; junction bases with no gene match: 12. The germline CDR1 and CDR2 sequences are SGHAT and FQNNGV.

The chain combines TRBV21-1 with TRBJ2-7. TRBV21-1 is described as a pseudogene. The CDR3 covers 14 residues. CDR3 region: CASSNEGPQIQQYF. CDR3 in DNA: TGTGCCAGCAGCAACGAGGGGCCGCAAATACAGCAGTACTTC.

The CDR3 bases are TGTGCCAGCAGTGAAGGGACAGGGTTGGGACAGCCCCAGCATTTT. Its translation: CASSEGTGLGQPQHF. The chain has TRBV2 and TRBJ1-5; 8 nucleotides match TRBD1. Trimming removed 1 base from V and 7 bases from J; junction bases left unmatched: 6. Germline loops: CDR1 SNHLY, CDR2 FYNNEI. The CDR3 consists of 15 residues.

As DNA, the CDR3 is TGTGCCAGCAGCGTAGCATCAGGGGGCGTCGGGGAGACCCAGTACTTC. It yields the protein CASSVASGGVGETQYF. The chain carries TRBV9 and TRBJ2-5, with 8 bases matching TRBD1. Germline V gene data show CDR1 as SGDLS and CDR2 as YYNGEE. The V segment lost 0 bases and the J segment 5 bases; nucleotides outside the gene matches: 9. The CDR3 has 16 residues.

The chain is built from TRBV9 and TRBJ2-1, with D tentatively TRBD2 (5 bases). Trimming left V 0 bases short and J 2 bases short, with 9 bases between. The CDR3 runs to 15 residues. CDR1 and CDR2 (germline): SGDLS, YYNGEE. CDR3 nucleotides: TGTGCCAGCAGCGTAGGAGGGCTGGCCTACAATGAGCAGTTCTTC. This translates into CASSVGGLAYNEQFF.

The chain joins TRBV28 to TRBJ1-4, with 7 bases identical to TRBD1. With 6 bases clipped from V and 4 bases from J, the junction kept 8 bases outside the gene matches. CDR3 length equals 15 residues. The germline V gene has CDR1 MDHEN and CDR2 SYDVKM. The CDR3 region has the DNA TGTGCCAGCAGCTTACCACAGGGGCATAATGAAAAACTGTTTTTT. It yields the protein CASSLPQGHNEKLFF.

V gene TRBV5-1 combines with J gene TRBJ2-3, with 7 positions matching TRBD1. Germline trimming cut 3 bases from V and 0 bases from J; bases unmatched to any gene: 7. The CDR3 runs 16 residues. Germline loops: CDR1 SGHRS, CDR2 YFSETQ. This CDR3 is CASSSGDRQSTDTQYF. The CDR3 DNA reads TGCGCCAGCAGCTCAGGGGACAGACAAAGCACAGATACGCAGTATTTT.

This chain joins TRBV4-1 and TRBJ2-7; maybe TRBD2 (5 bases). V shed 3 bases and J shed 1 base, with 7 bases lying between them. The CDR3 is made up of 13 amino acids. Germline V CDR1 and CDR2: MGHRA, YSYEKL. The CDR3 DNA follows: TGCGCCAGCAGCCATCCGGGATCCTACGAGCAGTACTTC. It translates to CASSHPGSYEQYF.

The V call is TRBV5-1, the J call TRBJ2-7, with 12 bases identical to TRBD2. Trimming at V came to 0 bases and at J to 5 bases, leaving 9 bases not matched to a gene. This CDR3 contains 17 residues. Germline V gene sequence: CDR1 SGHRS, CDR2 YFSETQ. The CDR3 region has the DNA TGCGCCAGCAGCTTGGGGACTAGCGGGACCCTCCGAAACGAGCAGTACTTC. It encodes CASSLGTSGTLRNEQYF.

The J gene is TRBJ2-3, the V gene TRBV2, with 13 bases lining up with TRBD2. The CDR3 totals 17 residues. Per germline, CDR1 SNHLY and CDR2 FYNNEI. V trimming: 7 bases; J trimming: 3 bases; junction bases outside the gene matches: 10. For the CDR3, the DNA is TGTGCCAGCACCACCGGGACTAGCGGGAAGAGAACAGATACGCAGTATTTT. Its translation is CASTTGTSGKRTDTQYF.

V is TRBV18 and J is TRBJ2-2; D perhaps matches TRBD2 (6 bases). Germline assignment: CDR1 KGHSH and CDR2 LQKENI. CDR3 size: 17 residues. The ends were cut back, 2 bases at V and 4 bases at J, with 17 bases in the middle. This CDR3 is CASSPASGGATTGELFF. The CDR3, as DNA: TGTGCCAGCTCACCAGCTTCCGGGGGAGCGACCACCGGGGAGCTGTTTTTT.

The chain uses TRBV7-3 and TRBJ2-1; a weak D match, TRBD2 (5 bases). The CDR3 spans 14 residues. Trimming took off 7 bases at V and 7 bases at J, with 17 bases between the two ends. Per the germline V gene, CDR1 is SGHTA and CDR2 is FQGTGA. The CDR3 bases are TGTGCCAGCAACGAGGGCCTACCGGAGAATGAGCAGTTCTTC. As protein: CASNEGLPENEQFF.

V gene TRBV18 combines with J gene TRBJ1-1, with D unresolved. The CDR3 is made up of 15 amino acids. V gave up 3 bases and J gave up 0 bases, with 11 bases separating them. Germline-derived CDR1 and CDR2 are KGHSH and LQKENI. The chain's CDR3 is CASSPYITVNTEAFF. DNA of the CDR3: TGTGCCAGCTCACCTTATATAACAGTGAACACTGAAGCTTTCTTT.

The chain links TRBV27 to TRBJ2-7; D may be TRBD2 (6 bases). Germline CDR1 MNHEY, CDR2 SMNVEV (reference sequence). The CDR3 totals 15 residues. The germline V and J ends were trimmed by 4 bases and 3 bases, with 16 bases remaining between them. CDR3 in amino acids: CASSSSAIGGYEQYF. The DNA of the CDR3 is TGTGCCAGCAGTTCGTCAGCGATCGGGGGCTACGAGCAGTACTTC.

The chain has TRBV21-1 and TRBJ1-2. TRBV21-1 is described as a pseudogene. This CDR3 is 16 amino acids long. The DNA for the CDR3 is TGTGCCAGCAGCAAAGACACCTTCCTAGCTAACTATGGCTACACCTTC. Translation gives CASSKDTFLANYGYTF.

The chain uses TRBV28 and TRBJ2-5; D uncertain. Germline loops: CDR1 MDHEN, CDR2 SYDVKM. With 5 bases removed from V and 5 bases from J, the gap between germline ends came to 15 bases. This CDR3 spans 14 amino acids. For the CDR3, the DNA is TGTGCCAGCAGTGCTTTTAACAGTCGGGAGACCCAGTACTTC. Protein product: CASSAFNSRETQYF. Looking up the rest from reference TRBV28 and TRBJ2-5 gives the full variable domain: DVKVTQSSRYLVKRTGEKVFLECVQDMDHENMFWYRQDPGLGLRLIYFSYDVKMKEKGDIPEGYSVSREKKERFSLILESASTNQTSMYLCASSAFNSRETQYFGPGTRLLVL.

The chain employs TRBV25-1 and TRBJ2-1; 11 bases are a match to TRBD1. J was trimmed by 15 bases and V by 1 base; bases with no gene match: 11. Germline assignment: CDR1 MGHDK and CDR2 SYGVNS. This CDR3 has 15 residues. CDR3 in amino acids: CASSESDRGLNPPFF. CDR3 DNA: TGTGCCAGCAGTGAATCGGACAGGGGGCTTAATCCCCCGTTCTTC. Full variable domain (remainder filled in from reference TRBV25-1 and TRBJ2-1): EADIYQTPRYLVIGTGKKITLECSQTMGHDKMYWYQQDPGMELHLIHYSYGVNSTEKGDLSSESTVSRIRTEHFPLTLESARPSHTSQYLCASSESDRGLNPPFFGPGTRLTVL.

This chain links TRBV2 with TRBJ1-2; no firm D call. Germline CDR1 SNHLY, CDR2 FYNNEI. This CDR3 comprises 13 residues. The V end was cut by 3 bases, the J end by 8 bases, with 13 bases between. The chain's CDR3 is CASSDLVGLGYTF. In DNA, the CDR3 is TGTGCCAGCAGTGATTTGGTTGGCCTAGGCTACACCTTC.

V usage is TRBV29-1 and J usage is TRBJ2-3; 12 bases agree with TRBD2. The junction had 5 bases not matched to a gene; V was cut back by 0 bases and J by 7 bases. The germline V gene encodes CDR1 SQVTM and CDR2 ANQGSEA. This CDR3 has 15 residues. The CDR3 sequence is CSVEDRLAGGNTQYF. The DNA of the CDR3 is TGCAGCGTTGAAGATCGCCTAGCGGGGGGGAATACGCAGTATTTT.

As for this clone: Other DNA sequences of this sample code for an identical CDR3. The chain uses TRBV7-9 and TRBJ1-1; the D gene is possibly TRBD1 (5 bases). The CDR3 extends over 13 amino acids. V dropped 3 bases and J dropped 3 bases, with 8 bases sitting between them. Germline loops: CDR1 SEHNR, CDR2 FQNEAQ (reference sequence). The CDR3, as DNA: TGTGCCAGCAGCTTGCAGGGTTACACTGAAGCTTTCTTT. This sequence encodes CASSLQGYTEAFF.